The 5 T cell receptor beta chains below all came from one sample that was sequenced in a study of cytomegalovirus exposure and HLA in healthy donors. Primers included in the PCR were 60 Vbeta and 13 Jbeta primers. The table came from immunoSEQ multiplex PCR; TCRdb's copy has only in-frame clones and leaves some out. The repertoire consists of roughly 200,000 clones, with 60% to 85% occurring once and the leading ten covering about 1.4%. Sequenced material: PBMCs. These receptors all come from a girl between 10 and 17 years old in good health and CMV-seropositive.

This clone occurred a few times. This chain joins TRBV27 and TRBJ1-6; tentative D call: TRBD1 (5 bases). This CDR3 comprises 15 residues. From germline, CDR1 is MNHEY and CDR2 SMNVEV (reference sequence). Trimming cost V 2 bases and J 7 bases, with 12 bases left between them. CDR3 region: CASSLVAGWNSPLHF. In DNA, the CDR3 is TGTGCCAGCAGTTTAGTGGCAGGGTGGAATTCACCCCTCCACTTT.

This clone was detected only a few times. The genes are TRBV11-3 and TRBJ2-1, with D uncertain. V lost 1 base, J lost 4 bases, and 5 bases lay in between. Germline V gene data show CDR1 as SGHNT and CDR2 as YENEEA. This CDR3 spans 13 amino acids. Written as DNA, the CDR3 is TGTGCCAGCAGCTTAGCTCTATACAATGAGCAGTTCTTC. Translation gives CASSLALYNEQFF.

The chain employs TRBV5-6 and TRBJ2-7; 8 bases map to TRBD2. The V gene end was trimmed by 1 base and the J gene end by 3 bases; junction bases not matched to a gene: 6. The length of the CDR3 is 15 residues. CDR1 SGHDT and CDR2 YYEEEE come from the germline V gene. CDR3: CASSLKGLAGYEQYF. CDR3 coding DNA: TGTGCCAGCAGCTTGAAGGGGCTAGCGGGCTACGAGCAGTACTTC.

The gene calls are TRBV27 and TRBJ2-1; TRBD2 agrees at 16 bases. This CDR3 has 20 amino acids. Losses at the gene ends were 10 bases for V and 0 bases for J; bases not matched to a gene: 15. In germline, CDR1 is MNHEY, CDR2 SMNVEV (reference sequence). CDR3 sequence (DNA): TGTGCCACCAGCACCGTGCCGGGACTAGCGGGGGGGTGCTCCTACAATGAGCAGTTCTTC. Its translation is CATSTVPGLAGGCSYNEQFF.

The V and J genes are TRBV6-1 and TRBJ1-1; 9 bases map to TRBD1. This CDR3 region has 15 residues. Germline CDR1 is MNHNS and CDR2 is SASEGT. Trimming took 6 bases from V and 1 from J; bases not matched to a gene: 6. The CDR3 DNA follows: TGTGCCAGCAGGATCCAGACAGGGGGGAACACTGAAGCTTTCTTT. Protein product: CASRIQTGGNTEAFF.